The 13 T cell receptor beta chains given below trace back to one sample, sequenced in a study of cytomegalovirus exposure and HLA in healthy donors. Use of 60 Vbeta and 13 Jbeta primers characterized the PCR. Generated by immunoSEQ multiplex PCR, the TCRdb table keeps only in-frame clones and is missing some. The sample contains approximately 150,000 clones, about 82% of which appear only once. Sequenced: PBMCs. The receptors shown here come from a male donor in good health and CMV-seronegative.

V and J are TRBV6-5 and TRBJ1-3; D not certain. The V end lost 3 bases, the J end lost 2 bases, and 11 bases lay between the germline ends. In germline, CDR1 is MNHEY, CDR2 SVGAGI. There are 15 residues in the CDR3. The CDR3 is CASSYAGEAGNTIYF. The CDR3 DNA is TGTGCCAGCAGTTATGCCGGGGAGGCTGGAAACACCATATATTTT.

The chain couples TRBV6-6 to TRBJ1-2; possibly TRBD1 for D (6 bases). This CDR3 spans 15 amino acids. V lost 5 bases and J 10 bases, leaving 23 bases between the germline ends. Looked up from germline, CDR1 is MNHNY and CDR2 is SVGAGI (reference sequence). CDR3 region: CASSARYRGLYDYTF. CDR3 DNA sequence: TGTGCCAGCAGTGCTCGATATAGGGGGTTATACGACTACACCTTC.

CDR3 sequence reads: CASSYGEETQYF. The CDR3 coding sequence is TGTGCCAGCAGTTACGGAGAAGAGACCCAGTACTTC. V usage is TRBV2 and J usage is TRBJ2-5, with no clear D. CDR1 and CDR2 (germline): SNHLY, FYNNEI. The CDR3 covers 12 residues. V gave up 5 bases and J gave up 3 bases, with 7 bases separating them.

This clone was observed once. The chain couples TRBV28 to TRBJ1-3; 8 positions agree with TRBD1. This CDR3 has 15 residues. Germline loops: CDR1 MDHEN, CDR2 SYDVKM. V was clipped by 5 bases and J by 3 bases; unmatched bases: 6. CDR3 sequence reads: CASSEGQVIGNTIYF. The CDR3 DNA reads TGTGCCAGCAGTGAGGGACAGGTCATTGGAAACACCATATATTTT.

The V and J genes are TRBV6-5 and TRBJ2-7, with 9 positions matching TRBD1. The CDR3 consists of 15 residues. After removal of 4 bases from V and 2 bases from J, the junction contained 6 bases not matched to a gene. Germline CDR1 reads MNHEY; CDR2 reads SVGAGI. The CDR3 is CASSLTRTGAYEQYF. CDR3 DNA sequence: TGTGCCAGCAGTTTAACTCGGACAGGGGCCTACGAGCAGTACTTC.

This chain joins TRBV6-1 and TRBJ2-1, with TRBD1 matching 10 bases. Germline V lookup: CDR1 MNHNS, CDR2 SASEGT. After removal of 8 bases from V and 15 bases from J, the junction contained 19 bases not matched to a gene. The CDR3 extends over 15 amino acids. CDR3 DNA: TGTGCCAGCGATATTCTGGGACAGGGGTGGCCCAGGGCGTTCTTC. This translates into CASDILGQGWPRAFF.

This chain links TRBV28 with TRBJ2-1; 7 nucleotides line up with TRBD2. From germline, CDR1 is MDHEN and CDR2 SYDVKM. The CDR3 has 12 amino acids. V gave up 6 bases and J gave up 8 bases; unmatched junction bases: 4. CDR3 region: CASSPTSYEQFF. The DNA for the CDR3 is TGTGCCAGCAGCCCGACTAGCTATGAGCAGTTCTTC.

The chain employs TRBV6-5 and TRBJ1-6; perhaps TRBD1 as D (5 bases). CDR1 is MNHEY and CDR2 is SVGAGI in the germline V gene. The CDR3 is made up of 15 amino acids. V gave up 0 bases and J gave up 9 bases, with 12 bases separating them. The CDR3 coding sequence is TGTGCCAGCAGTTACTCGGGGGGGATCGGTTCACCCCTCCACTTT. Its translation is CASSYSGGIGSPLHF.

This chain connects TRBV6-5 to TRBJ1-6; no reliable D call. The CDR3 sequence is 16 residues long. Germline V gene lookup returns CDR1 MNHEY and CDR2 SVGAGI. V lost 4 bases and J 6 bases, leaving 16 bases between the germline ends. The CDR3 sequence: CASSSLQRGPNSPLHF. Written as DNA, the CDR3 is TGTGCCAGCAGTTCCTTACAACGAGGGCCTAATTCACCCCTCCACTTT.

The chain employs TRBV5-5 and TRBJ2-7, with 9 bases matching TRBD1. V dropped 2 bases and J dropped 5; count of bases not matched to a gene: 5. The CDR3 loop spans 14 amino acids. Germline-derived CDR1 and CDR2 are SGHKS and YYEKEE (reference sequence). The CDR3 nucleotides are TGTGCCAGCAGCTTAGGGACAGGGAGGGACGAGCAGTACTTC. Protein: CASSLGTGRDEQYF.

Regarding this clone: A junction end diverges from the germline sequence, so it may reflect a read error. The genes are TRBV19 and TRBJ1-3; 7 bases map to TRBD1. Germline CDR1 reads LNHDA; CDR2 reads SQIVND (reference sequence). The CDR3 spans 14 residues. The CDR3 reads CASSNDRVWNTMYF. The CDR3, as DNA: TGTGCCAGTAGTAATGACAGGGTCTGGAACACCATGTATTTT.

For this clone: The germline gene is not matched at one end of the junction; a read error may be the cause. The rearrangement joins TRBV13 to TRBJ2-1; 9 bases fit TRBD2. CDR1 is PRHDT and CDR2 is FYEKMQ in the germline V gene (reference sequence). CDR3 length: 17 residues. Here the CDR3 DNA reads TGTGCCAGTAGCTTAGATGGGACTAGCAGGCGCTACAATGAGCAGTTCTTC. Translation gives CASSLDGTSRRYNEQFF.

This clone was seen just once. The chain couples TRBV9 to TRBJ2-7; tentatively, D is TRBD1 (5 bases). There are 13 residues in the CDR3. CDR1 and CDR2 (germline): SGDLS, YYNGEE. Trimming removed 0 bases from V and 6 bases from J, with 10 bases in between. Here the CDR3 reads CASSVGQGGEQYF. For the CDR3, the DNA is TGTGCCAGCAGCGTAGGGCAGGGCGGCGAGCAGTACTTC.